These T cell receptor beta chains were read from a single sample in a study of CD8+ T cells in alopecia areata. This table comes from immunoSEQ multiplex PCR, and its TCRdb copy is limited to in-frame clones, with some not included. Altogether around 120,000 clones are present, 60% to 65% being singletons, with the ten largest covering 5.7%. The specimen comprised CD4+ T cells sorted from blood, sampled at week 4, from a patient treated with tofacitinib. The receptors were sampled from a human donor with alopecia areata. CDR3s include the opening cysteine and the closing phenylalanine or tryptophan. Fields, in order: D gene, clone size, J gene, V gene, CDR3 length, CDR3 protein, CDR3 DNA. A D gene is named only where the DNA matches it firmly. The listing skips clone size in some rows; elsewhere it reads once, few, many or a size class.

>.|.|TRBJ2-5|TRBV5-4|16
CASSFNSGRGRETQYF
TGTGCCAGCAGCTTTAATTCAGGGCGAGGGCGAGAGACCCAGTACTTC
>.|.|TRBJ2-7|TRBV30|14
CAWSVPQIVREQYF
TGTGCCTGGAGTGTACCTCAGATAGTCCGGGAGCAGTACTTC
>TRBD1|.|TRBJ2-5|TRBV29-1|13
CSVEEQGRETQYF
TGCAGCGTTGAGGAACAGGGGAGAGAGACCCAGTACTTC
>.|.|TRBJ1-1|TRBV5-4|13
CASSLEGNTEAFF
TGTGCCAGCAGCTTGGAAGGGAACACTGAAGCTTTCTTT
>.|.|TRBJ1-2|TRBV10-3|13
CAISVGTQRGYTF
TGTGCCATCAGTGTGGGGACGCAACGCGGCTACACCTTC
>.|.|TRBJ2-7|TRBV7-2|15
CASSPSRGSAYEQYF
TGTGCCAGCAGCCCCTCGAGGGGTTCCGCCTACGAGCAGTACTTC
>TRBD2|.|TRBJ2-3|TRBV27|15
CASGPLAGGMGTQYF
TGTGCCAGCGGACCCCTAGCGGGAGGGATGGGTACGCAGTATTTT
>.|few|TRBJ1-1|TRBV7-9|13
CASSLTVNTEAFF
TGTGCCAGCAGCTTAACCGTGAACACTGAAGCTTTCTTT
>.|.|TRBJ1-2|TRBV25-1|13
CASSVGFNYGYTF
TGTGCCAGCAGTGTAGGGTTTAACTATGGCTACACCTTC
>TRBD1|few|TRBJ1-1|TRBV30|14
CAWGTGGASTEAFF
TGTGCCTGGGGGACAGGGGGCGCTTCCACTGAAGCTTTCTTT
>.|.|TRBJ2-3|TRBV9|16
CASSVSPDRGTDTQYF
TGTGCCAGCAGCGTATCCCCCGACAGAGGCACAGATACGCAGTATTTT
>.|.|TRBJ2-5|TRBV29-1|13
CSVRGTNEETQYF
TGCAGCGTTCGTGGGACAAATGAAGAGACCCAGTACTTC
>.|few|TRBJ1-1|TRBV2|12
CASSYHNTEAFF
TGTGCCAGCAGTTACCACAACACTGAAGCTTTCTTT
>.|.|TRBJ1-1|TRBV18|14
CASSPGGSDTEAFF
TGTGCCAGCTCACCAGGAGGGTCTGACACTGAAGCTTTCTTT
>.|.|TRBJ2-2|TRBV5-1|15
CASSLTPKGTGELFF
TGCGCCAGCAGCTTGACACCGAAGGGGACCGGGGAGCTGTTTTTT
>TRBD1|.|TRBJ1-6|TRBV5-6|11
CASSLGDSLHF
TGTGCCAGCAGCTTGGGGGACAGTCTCCACTTT
>.|.|TRBJ1-2|TRBV30|11
CAWSRLHGYTF
TGTGCCTGGAGTCGTCTACATGGCTACACCTTC
>.|once|TRBJ1-2|TRBV5-4|15
CASSPEPQGNYGYTF
TGTGCCAGCAGCCCGGAACCTCAGGGGAACTATGGCTACACCTTC
>.|few|TRBJ2-2|TRBV29-1|11
CSVANTGELFF
TGCAGCGTTGCAAACACCGGGGAGCTGTTTTTT
>.|.|TRBJ2-7|TRBV25-1|15
CASSDARNAGLEQYF
TGTGCCAGCAGTGACGCCAGGAACGCAGGACTCGAGCAGTACTTC
>.|few|TRBJ1-1|TRBV7-6|14
CASSLAAGISEAFF
TGTGCCAGCAGCTTAGCAGCAGGGATTTCTGAAGCTTTCTTT
>.|few|TRBJ1-1|TRBV9|15
CASSVDGQENTEAFF
TGTGCCAGCAGCGTAGATGGGCAAGAGAACACTGAAGCTTTCTTT
>TRBD1|few|TRBJ2-7|TRBV29-1|12
CSVDGTGYEQYF
TGCAGCGTTGACGGGACAGGCTACGAGCAGTACTTC
>.|.|TRBJ2-5|TRBV7-9|15
CASSLVRGAQETQYF
TGTGCCAGCAGCTTAGTACGGGGGGCCCAAGAGACCCAGTACTTC
>TRBD1|.|TRBJ2-7|TRBV6-5|14
CASTPADRGHEQYF
TGTGCCAGCACCCCAGCGGACAGGGGCCACGAGCAGTACTTC
>.|once|TRBJ1-2|TRBV2|13
CASSGPTGYGYTF
TGTGCCAGCAGTGGTCCTACAGGCTATGGCTACACCTTC
>.|.|TRBJ2-4|TRBV7-2|13
CASSFDTKNIQYF
TGTGCCAGCAGCTTTGACACCAAAAACATTCAGTACTTC
>.|.|TRBJ1-1|TRBV6-5|14
CASSYAAVSTEAFF
TGTGCCAGCAGTTACGCGGCGGTCAGCACTGAAGCTTTCTTT
>.|.|TRBJ2-1|TRBV30|14
CAWSDPPNYNEQFF
TGTGCCTGGAGTGACCCCCCCAACTACAATGAGCAGTTCTTC
>TRBD1|.|TRBJ2-3|TRBV10-3|14
CAIKPGQSTDTQYF
TGTGCCATCAAACCGGGACAGAGCACAGATACGCAGTATTTT
>TRBD2|once|TRBJ2-7|TRBV30|14
CAWSPGGRLYEQYF
TGTGCCTGGAGTCCGGGGGGGAGGCTCTACGAGCAGTACTTC
>.|.|TRBJ2-6|TRBV28|17
CASSLPQGSSGANVLTF
TGTGCCAGCAGTTTACCGCAGGGTAGCTCTGGGGCCAACGTCCTGACTTTC
>.|.|TRBJ2-1|TRBV4-2|14
CASSQVTGNNEQFF
TGTGCCAGCAGCCAAGTAACCGGGAACAATGAGCAGTTCTTC
>TRBD1|.|TRBJ1-2|TRBV10-3|16
CAISESRGQGARGYTF
TGTGCCATCAGTGAGTCTAGGGGACAGGGGGCACGGGGCTACACCTTC
>.|.|TRBJ1-6|TRBV4-2|17
CASSLGQPGLSQSPLHF
TGTGCCAGCAGCTTGGGGCAGCCGGGACTGTCCCAATCACCCCTCCACTTT
>.|.|TRBJ2-1|TRBV2|13
CASSEETYNEQFF
TGTGCCAGCAGTGAAGAGACCTACAATGAGCAGTTCTTC
>.|.|TRBJ2-7|TRBV6-5|12
CASSTRVGEQYF
TGTGCCAGCAGTACCAGGGTTGGCGAGCAGTACTTC
>.|few|TRBJ2-5|TRBV7-9|12
CASSRSMETQYF
TGTGCCAGCAGCCGCTCGATGGAGACCCAGTACTTC
>.|.|TRBJ2-3|TRBV5-6|13
CASSEDRPDTQYF
TGTGCCAGCAGCGAGGACAGACCAGATACGCAGTATTTT
>.|.|TRBJ1-5|TRBV6-5|13
CASSWSSNQPQHF
TGTGCCAGCAGTTGGTCTAGCAATCAGCCCCAGCATTTT
>.|.|TRBJ2-3|TRBV5-1|14
CASSWDGLTDTQYF
TGCGCCAGCAGTTGGGACGGACTCACAGATACGCAGTATTTT
>.|.|TRBJ2-7|TRBV5-6|15
CASSYKGGFPYEQYF
TGTGCCAGCAGCTACAAGGGGGGATTCCCCTACGAGCAGTACTTC
>.|.|TRBJ2-6|TRBV27|16
CASLRPGGTYFPTRTF
TGTGCCAGCTTGAGGCCTGGGGGGACCTACTTTCCAACGAGGACTTTC
>.|.|TRBJ2-5|TRBV29-1|13
CSVGPGAQETQYF
TGCAGCGTTGGACCAGGGGCCCAAGAGACCCAGTACTTC
>.|.|TRBJ1-1|TRBV9|14
CASSDAGVGTEAFF
TGTGCCAGCAGCGACGCAGGGGTCGGCACTGAAGCTTTCTTT
>.|.|TRBJ2-7|TRBV2|13
CASHLGREAEQYF
TGTGCCAGCCACTTAGGACGAGAGGCCGAGCAGTACTTC
>TRBD1|.|TRBJ2-7|TRBV30|14
CAWGVGDRVGEQYF
TGTGCCTGGGGTGTGGGGGACAGGGTGGGAGAGCAGTACTTC
>.|.|TRBJ1-2|TRBV7-9|15
CASSHRDTGSGGYTF
TGTGCCAGCAGCCACCGGGACACGGGATCCGGCGGCTACACCTTC
>.|.|TRBJ2-5|TRBV9|13
CASSPKGEETQYF
TGTGCCAGCAGCCCCAAGGGGGAGGAGACCCAGTACTTC
>TRBD2|.|TRBJ2-7|TRBV4-1|14
CASSPVREGYEQYF
TGCGCCAGCAGTCCAGTGCGGGAGGGCTACGAGCAGTACTTC
>.|.|TRBJ2-1|TRBV18|17
CASSRGRIGGQRTEQFF
TGTGCCAGCTCACGAGGCCGGATCGGCGGCCAGCGGACTGAGCAGTTCTTC
>.|few|TRBJ2-7|TRBV23-1|15
CASSRSGHPSPWQYF
TGCGCCAGCAGTCGGTCGGGACATCCTTCTCCCTGGCAGTACTTC
>TRBD2|.|TRBJ2-5|TRBV14|17
CASSQGLIAGPDETQYF
TGTGCCAGCAGCCAAGGCCTAATAGCGGGACCCGACGAGACCCAGTACTTC
>.|.|TRBJ1-1|TRBV7-9|15
CASSLSPARDTEAFF
TGTGCCAGCAGCTTATCACCGGCTAGGGACACTGAAGCTTTCTTT
>TRBD1|.|TRBJ1-2|TRBV29-1|11
CSGQGASGYTF
TGCAGCGGACAGGGGGCCTCTGGCTACACCTTC
>.|.|TRBJ1-1|TRBV19|16
CASSIGSHYMNTEAFF
TGTGCCAGTAGTATTGGTTCCCATTATATGAACACTGAAGCTTTCTTT
>.|.|TRBJ1-5|TRBV5-1|16
CASSLAGGRSNQPQHF
TGCGCCAGCAGCTTGGCGGGAGGTCGAAGCAATCAGCCCCAGCATTTT
>TRBD2|.|TRBJ2-1|TRBV30|16
CAWSVSPAGGSNEQFF
TGTGCCTGGAGTGTAAGCCCAGCGGGAGGAAGCAATGAGCAGTTCTTC
>TRBD2|.|TRBJ2-3|TRBV29-1|14
CSAGSGRPTDTQYF
TGCAGCGCTGGGAGCGGGAGACCGACAGATACGCAGTATTTT
>.|.|TRBJ2-2|TRBV2|13
CASRSTVAGELFF
TGTGCCAGCAGGTCGACAGTAGCCGGGGAGCTGTTTTTT